What follows is one T cell receptor (beta chain) and its context. Its specificity is unknown. The sample belongs to a study of cytomegalovirus exposure and HLA in healthy donors. Study context: In a previous analysis, more than 90 million unique TCR beta sequences were found from 170 million or so T cells.

General study points: There were several of the most significant clusters that appeared linked to common viral pathogens in a later analysis. Later on, an analysis showed TCR association rates differing by HLA locus, with DRB1 the most and HLA-C the fewest.

CDR1 is LGHNA, CDR2 YNFKEQ, per germline. The CDR3 sequence is 17 residues long. V was cut by 0 bases and J by 4 bases, with 17 bases left in between. A multiplex PCR was run with 60 Vbeta primers and 13 Jbeta primers. TCRdb's copy holds only in-frame clones and misses some; the assay was immunoSEQ multiplex PCR. In the table there are about 180,000 clones, around four fifths of which are singletons. Material: PBMCs. The chain links TRBV4-2 to TRBJ2-3; D unclear. The sequence was collected from a woman in her 30s in good health and CMV-seropositive. The CDR3 spells CASSQERSADGADTQYF. The CDR3 DNA reads as TGTGCCAGCAGCCAAGAACGATCCGCGGATGGCGCAGATACGCAGTATTTT.